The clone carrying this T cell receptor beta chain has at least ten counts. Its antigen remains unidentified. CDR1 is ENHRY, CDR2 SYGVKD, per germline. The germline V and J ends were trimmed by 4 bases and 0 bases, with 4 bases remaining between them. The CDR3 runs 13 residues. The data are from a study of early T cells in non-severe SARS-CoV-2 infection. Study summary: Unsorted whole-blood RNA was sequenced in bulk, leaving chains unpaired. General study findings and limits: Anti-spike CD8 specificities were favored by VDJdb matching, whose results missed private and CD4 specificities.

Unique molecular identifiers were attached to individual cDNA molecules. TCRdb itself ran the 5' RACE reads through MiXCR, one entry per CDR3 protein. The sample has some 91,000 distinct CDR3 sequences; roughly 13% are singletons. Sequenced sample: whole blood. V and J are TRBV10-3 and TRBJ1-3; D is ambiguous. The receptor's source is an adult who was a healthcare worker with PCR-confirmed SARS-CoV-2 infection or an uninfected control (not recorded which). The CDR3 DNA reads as TGTGCCATCAGTGTGTCCTCTGGAAACACCATATATTTT. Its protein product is CAISVSSGNTIYF.